The following is a T cell receptor (beta chain) sequence with its context. This sample is drawn from a study of blood T cell repertoires in COVID-19. The CDR3 sequence is 15 residues long. Germline V gene data show CDR1 as GTSNPN and CDR2 as SVGIG (reference sequence). The V gene end was trimmed by 1 base and the J gene end by 5 bases; junction bases not matched to a gene: 4. The protocol was immunoSEQ multiplex PCR, while the TCRdb copy is restricted to in-frame clones and leaves out a portion. The sample has fewer than 200,000 clones, about 74% seen once. The chain links TRBV30 to TRBJ2-7, with 14 nucleotides matching TRBD2. Sequencing input: peripheral blood. This clonotype was obtained from a woman of 80 years or more with acute or convalescent COVID-19. In DNA, the CDR3 is TGTGCCTGGAGTGCGGGACTAGCGGGAGAAGACGAGCAGTACTTC. Its protein is CAWSAGLAGEDEQYF.